This passage covers 21 T cell receptor delta chains from one sample sequenced in a study of gamma delta lymphoproliferative disorders and STAT genes. TCRdb re-called clones from the multiplex PCR reads via CATT. The sample holds approximately 1,500 delta-chain clones, under 3.5% seen once. The receptor sequences were amplified from genomic DNA of peripheral blood mononuclear cells. The sequencing input was blood. The receptors were gathered from a human donor with gamma-delta T-cell large granular lymphocyte leukemia.

This clone showed up just a few times. This DNA translates differently at residue 20 from the TCRdb protein, which is that of a much larger clone; a read error is likely, and the protein shown is the DNA's own translation. V and J are TRDV1 and TRDJ1; 13 bases fit TRDD3. From germline, CDR1 is TSWWSYY and CDR2 QGS. This CDR3 has 22 residues. Here the CDR3 DNA reads TGTGCTCTTGGGCTACCTTCCTACCGGCACTGGGGGATACGAGCGGGTACCGATAAACCCATCTTT. Its translation is CALGLPSYRHWGIRAGTDKPIF.

This clone is medium-sized by share. The V call is TRAV29/DV5, the J call TRDJ1, with D possibly matching TRDD3 (6 bases). The germline CDR1 and CDR2 sequences are NSMFDY and ISSIKDK. The CDR3 runs to 17 residues. V was clipped by 1 base and J by 0 bases, with 19 bases between them. For the CDR3, the DNA is TGTGCAGCAAGCTCATTTTACCCTGGGGCTTACACCGATAAACTCATCTTT. Amino acid sequence: CAASSFYPGAYTDKLIF.

As regards this clone: A far larger clone is just one base off, so this is likely a read error. Additional DNA sequences in this sample encode the identical CDR3. The gene calls are TRDV1 and TRDJ1; 7 bases are shared with TRDD2. The V gene end was trimmed by 1 base and the J gene end by 4 bases; junction bases not matched to a gene: 30. This CDR3 spans 23 amino acids. From germline, CDR1 is TSWWSYY and CDR2 QGS. The chain's CDR3 is CALGERLDFLRITWAQRCDKLIF. In DNA, the CDR3 is TGTGCTCTTGGGGAACGTCTCGATTTCCTACGGATCACCTGGGCCCAAAGATGCGATAAACTCATCTTT.

Concerning this clone itself: A far larger clone is one nucleotide away, so this likely arose from a read error. V is TRDV1 and J is TRDJ1, with TRDD3 identical over 12 bases. The length of the CDR3 is 22 residues. In germline, CDR1 is TSWWSYY, CDR2 QGS. CDR3 in amino acids: CAPGELRLPAYWGIHHVDKLIF. The CDR3 DNA is TGTGCTCCTGGGGAACTCCGGCTTCCTGCGTACTGGGGGATACACCATGTCGATAAACTCATCTTT.

In its sample, this clone ranks as medium-sized (0.01 to 0.1%). A far larger clone differs by one base, so this is likely a read error. The sample holds other DNA sequences that translate to the same CDR3. The CDR3 protein is CACDTVRLLGWGTDKLIF. The CDR3 DNA reads as TGTGCCTGTGACACCGTGAGGCTGCTCGGATGGGGCACCGATAAACTCATCTTT. V is TRDV2 and J is TRDJ1; D might be TRDD3 (5 bases). Per the germline V gene, CDR1 is GEAIGNYY and CDR2 is EKD. Trimming shortened V by 0 bases and J by 1 base, and 20 bases separated the two germline ends. The CDR3 is 18 residues long.

A few counts support this clone. A read error likely explains this, since a far larger clone differs by one base. Other DNA sequences in the same sample also yield this CDR3. V gene TRDV1 combines with J gene TRDJ1; the match to TRDD3 covers 13 bases. Germline CDR1 TSWWSYY, CDR2 QGS. This CDR3 is built from 22 residues. The CDR3 region has the DNA TGTGCTCTTGGGGAACTAGAGGGACCTTCCTACTGGGGGATACGGACGACCGACAAACTCATCTTT. This gives the protein CALGELEGPSYWGIRTTDKLIF.

As regards this clone: The protein recorded in TCRdb matches a much larger clone and deviates from this DNA's translation at residue 6, suggesting a read error; the protein here is obtained by translating the DNA. The chain combines TRDV2 with TRDJ1, with 9 bases aligning to TRDD3. CDR1 GEAIGNYY and CDR2 EKD come from the germline V gene. The CDR3 length is 17 residues. With V trimmed by 0 bases and J by 0 bases, 7 bases remained unmatched. CDR3 DNA sequence: TGTGCCTGTGACACCTTTACTGGGGGAACGTACACCGATAAACTCATCTTT. Translating it yields CACDTFTGGTYTDKLIF.

A note on this clone: A far larger clone is off by one base, so a read error is likely. The V gene is TRDV1, the J gene TRDJ1, with D possibly called TRDD2 or TRDD3 (9 bases each). Germline-derived CDR1 and CDR2 are TSWWSYY and QGS. Deletions cut 1 base from V and 11 bases from J, with 41 bases between. The CDR3 totals 22 residues. CDR3 nucleotide sequence: TGTGCTCTTGGGGAACGCGCGCCTTCCTACAGAATACGGGGGATACCAGGGAATGGGCTCATCTTT. Translation: CALGERAPSYRIRGIPGNGLIF.

The table lists this clone with a few counts. TCRdb shows a much larger clone's protein in place of this DNA's translation, and the two differ at residue 16, likely through a read error; the protein shown is translated from the DNA. The CDR3 reads CALGSPRGHWGIRTDNLIF. The CDR3, as DNA: TGTGCTCTTGGGTCACCCAGGGGGCATTGGGGGATACGCACCGATAATCTCATCTTT. The chain carries TRDV1 and TRDJ1, with 11 positions matching TRDD3. Germline loops: CDR1 TSWWSYY, CDR2 QGS. The CDR3 sequence is 19 residues long.

This clone was counted only a few times. A read error is likely here: a far larger clone is one base away. Other DNA sequences of this sample code for an identical CDR3. The CDR3 DNA reads as TGTGCTCTTGGGGTACCCGTAATGCGGGTACTGGGGGCCTCAACGTACACCGATAAACTCATCTTT. Encoded protein: CALGVPVMRVLGASTYTDKLIF. The J gene is TRDJ1, the V gene TRDV1; 8 bases fit TRDD3. V dropped 4 bases and J dropped 0; count of bases not matched to a gene: 25. CDR3 length: 22 residues. CDR1 TSWWSYY and CDR2 QGS come from the germline V gene.

This clone was detected a few times. A far larger clone differs by one base, so this is likely a read error. Other DNA sequences in the sample encode the same CDR3. This chain joins TRDV1 and TRDJ1, with 8 bases that match TRDD3. CDR3 length: 18 residues. The germline CDR1 and CDR2 sequences are TSWWSYY and QGS. V shed 3 bases, J shed 3 bases, and the junction held 15 bases outside the gene matches. The CDR3 region has the DNA TGTGCTCTTGGGGAGCTCCTCCTACGTAGTGGGGGATCCGATAAACTCATCTTT. Translated: CALGELLLRSGGSDKLIF.

A word on this clone: Since a far larger clone is one base different, this is likely a read error. Other DNA sequences in this specimen translate into the identical CDR3. The J gene is TRDJ1, the V gene TRDV1; D is possibly TRDD3 (6 bases). This CDR3 is 16 amino acids long. Germline CDR1 is TSWWSYY and CDR2 is QGS. The ends were cut back, 3 bases at V and 0 bases at J, with 14 bases in the middle. This CDR3 is CALGDLHGDYTDKLIF. CDR3 DNA sequence: TGTGCTCTTGGGGATCTTCACGGGGATTACACCGATAAACTCATCTTT.

The J gene was reported as TRDJ1; the V gene went uncalled; the table gives TRDD3 as D, unverified against the DNA. This CDR3 region has 21 residues. The CDR3 region has the DNA TGTGCCTGTGACACCGTGGGTACTGGGGGAAACTCCGGCCGGCTAACCGATAAACTCATCTTT. This encodes CACDTVGTGGNSGRLTDKLIF.

Comments on this clone: TCRdb lists the protein of a much larger clone for this DNA, which differs at residue 10, so this is likely a read error; the protein given here is translated from the DNA itself. Other DNA sequences from this sample encode an identical CDR3 as well. This chain connects TRDV3 to TRDJ1; D unclear. V dropped 2 bases and J dropped 3 bases, with 19 bases sitting between them. The CDR3 consists of 15 residues. Looked up from germline, CDR1 is TVYSNPD and CDR2 is GDNSRS (reference sequence). The CDR3 DNA reads TGTGCCTTTCGCCCGCACACCCGTAGGGCCGATAAACTCATCTTT. Protein: CAFRPHTRRADKLIF.

This clone was detected a few times. A read error likely explains why the TCRdb protein, taken from a much larger clone, differs from this DNA's translation at residue 10; the protein shown is translated from the DNA. The chain uses TRDV1 and TRDJ1, with D possibly TRDD2 on 5 matching bases. Germline V CDR1 and CDR2: TSWWSYY, QGS. The V gene lost 2 bases and the J gene lost 0 bases, with 22 bases spanning the gap. This CDR3 contains 19 residues. Written as DNA, the CDR3 is TGTGCTCTTGGGGAAGCCGCTCCCTACCCGCCTTCGTACACCGATAAACTCATCTTT. It translates to CALGEAAPYPPSYTDKLIF.

This clone was detected a few times. Since a far larger clone is one base different, this is likely a read error. The V and J genes are TRDV1 and TRDJ1, with a weak D call TRDD3 (9 bases). The V gene's germline CDR1 is TSWWSYY and CDR2 QGS. This CDR3 has 22 residues. V dropped 1 base and J dropped 11 bases, with 41 bases sitting between them. CDR3 region: CALGERASSYRIRGIPGNELIF. CDR3 in DNA: TGTGCTCTTGGGGAACGCGCGTCTTCCTACAGAATACGGGGGATACCAGGGAATGAGCTCATCTTT.

In regard to this clone: The translation of this DNA and the TCRdb protein of a much larger clone differ at residue 14, probably owing to a read error; the protein shown here is translated from the DNA. The chain recombines TRDV1 with TRDJ1; tentatively, D is TRDD2 (5 bases). The CDR3 loop spans 17 amino acids. Germline assignment: CDR1 TSWWSYY and CDR2 QGS. For the CDR3, the DNA is TGTGCTCTTGGGGAACTCCTCGTTTTTCCTGCAACCGATAGACTCATCTTT. Encoded protein: CALGELLVFPATDRLIF.

Comments on this clone: The TCRdb protein comes from a much larger clone and disagrees with this DNA's translation at residue 5, likely due to a read error; the protein given here is derived from the DNA. J is TRDJ1 and V is TRDV1, with 12 bases lining up with TRDD3. The CDR3 has 22 residues. CDR1 and CDR2 (germline): TSWWSYY, QGS. V shed 3 bases, J shed 0 bases, and the junction held 20 bases outside the gene matches. The CDR3 region is CALGDPAYAYWGIHSYTDKLIF. For the CDR3, the DNA is TGTGCTCTTGGGGATCCTGCCTATGCCTACTGGGGGATACATTCCTACACCGATAAACTCATCTTT.

Comments on this clone: Possible read error: a much larger clone is one base away. Other nucleotide sequences in the sample specify the same CDR3. The rearrangement uses TRDV1 and TRDJ1; a possible D gene is TRDD3 (6 bases). CDR1 and CDR2 (germline): TSWWSYY, QGS. This CDR3 comprises 24 residues. The CDR3 region is CALGELRGHFRWGWGPTYTDKLIF. The CDR3 DNA sequence: TGTGCTCTTGGAGAACTGAGGGGCCACTTCCGATGGGGTTGGGGGCCTACCTACACCGATAAACTCATCTTT.

This chain connects TRDV1 to TRDJ1, with TRDD3 matching over 8 bases. TCRdb does not report a J gene; here it was assigned by matching the DNA to germline references. Germline assignment: CDR1 TSWWSYY and CDR2 QGS. The V gene end was trimmed by 1 base and the J gene end by 10 bases; junction bases not matched to a gene: 14. The CDR3 loop spans 16 amino acids. The DNA for the CDR3 is TGTGCTCTTGGGGAACCATTTCTACCCGGGGGATATCTACTCATCTTT. Encoded protein: CALGEPFLPGGYLLIF.

This clone came up many times. A far larger clone lies a single base away; this is likely a read error. At the DNA level, this CDR3 is encoded by other sequences in the same sample as well. The V and J genes are TRDV1 and TRDJ1; a possible D gene is TRDD3 (6 bases). Per germline, CDR1 TSWWSYY and CDR2 QGS. The length of the CDR3 is 16 residues. The CDR3: CALGERRGGGEYILIF. CDR3 DNA sequence: TGTGCCCTTGGGGAAAGGAGGGGGGGAGGAGAGTATATCCTCATCTTT.